This entry lists 13 T cell receptor beta chains sequenced from one sample in a study of monozygotic twins with inflammatory bowel disease. Using the 5' RACE reads, TCRdb records one entry per CDR3 protein without DNA. Found here are about 43,000 distinct CDR3 sequences; the top ten clones hold about 4.9%. The sequenced sample consisted of blood. The source of these receptors is a human donor with ulcerative colitis or Crohn's disease, or a healthy co-twin of an affected twin (not recorded which).

This chain's CDR3 is CASSLRSGGASFAVEQFF. This chain uses TRBV5-4 with TRBJ2-1; the D call from TCRdb, TRBD2, cannot be confirmed without DNA. The germline gives CDR1 SGHNT, CDR2 YYREEE (reference sequence). CDR3 size: 18 residues.

The V call is TRBV4-1, the J call TRBJ2-1. Germline V lookup: CDR1 MGHRA, CDR2 YSYEKL. This CDR3 comprises 13 residues. CDR3 amino acids: CASSHEGYNEQFF.

The V call is TRBV11-2, the J call TRBJ2-2; the D call from TCRdb, TRBD2, cannot be confirmed without DNA. The CDR3 has 14 amino acids. Germline CDR1 is SGHAT and CDR2 is FQNNGV. CDR3 in amino acids: CASSLNSGTGELFF.

J is TRBJ2-5 and V is TRBV5-1; there is no DNA to check the TCRdb D call of TRBD2. The CDR3 extends over 15 amino acids. Germline CDR1 is SGHRS and CDR2 is YFSETQ. The CDR3 loop reads CASSSGLAGDETQYF.

This chain connects TRBV6-1 to TRBJ1-1; without DNA, the TCRdb call of TRBD1 cannot be checked. The CDR3 is made up of 15 amino acids. CDR1 and CDR2 (germline): MNHNS, SASEGT. CDR3 sequence reads: CASSRDRGINTEAFF.

This chain connects TRBV28 to TRBJ2-7; TCRdb's D call of TRBD1 is untestable without DNA. Germline loops: CDR1 MDHEN, CDR2 SYDVKM. CDR3 length: 12 residues. CDR3 protein: CASSLGEYEQYF.

CDR3 amino acids: CASSLRQGQASGANVLTF. V is TRBV11-1 and J is TRBJ2-6; the TCRdb call, TRBD1, lacks DNA for checking. Germline CDR1 SGHAT, CDR2 FQDESV (reference sequence). The CDR3 extends over 18 amino acids.

The V gene is TRBV9, the J gene TRBJ1-6; no DNA is available, so the TRBD1 call from TCRdb remains unchecked. CDR1 is SGDLS and CDR2 is YYNGEE in the germline V gene. CDR3 size: 17 residues. The CDR3 is CASSASTGSLNNSPLHF. The full variable domain, with the rest looked up from reference TRBV9 and TRBJ1-6, is DSGVTQTPKHLITATGQRVTLRCSPRSGDLSVYWYQQSLDQGLQFLIQYYNGEERAKGNILERFSAQQFPDLHSELNLSSLELGDSALYFCASSASTGSLNNSPLHFGNGTRLTVT.

This sequence joins TRBV6-1 and TRBJ1-1. In germline, CDR1 is MNHNS, CDR2 SASEGT. The CDR3 length is 13 residues. CDR3 sequence: CASHPSGQPGAFF.

The chain recombines TRBV14 with TRBJ1-1; TCRdb indicates TRBD1, and absent DNA this call remains unverified. Germline V CDR1 and CDR2: SGHDN, FVKESK. The CDR3 loop spans 12 amino acids. The CDR3 reads CASSVSPLEAFF.

The chain combines TRBV5-1 with TRBJ1-4; TCRdb names TRBD1, which stays unverified in the absence of DNA. Germline CDR1 reads SGHRS; CDR2 reads YFSETQ. The CDR3 is made up of 14 amino acids. This chain's CDR3 is CASSPGQKNEKLFF.

J is TRBJ2-3 and V is TRBV10-3. Germline CDR1 reads ENHRY; CDR2 reads SYGVKD. The CDR3 spans 11 residues. The CDR3 protein is CAIGSTDTQYF.

This rearrangement joins TRBV20-1 to TRBJ1-5; the D gene TCRdb calls, TRBD1, cannot be checked with no DNA. Germline CDR1 reads DFQATT; CDR2 reads SNEGSKA (reference sequence). The CDR3 consists of 15 residues. The CDR3 region is CSARPQTGAGQPQHF.